Listed below are T cell receptor beta chains from one sample, sequenced in a study of lymphopenia after photon versus proton radiotherapy. Sequencing was performed with immunoSEQ multiplex PCR; in TCRdb, only in-frame clones are kept and a portion is missing. The table includes about 83,000 clones, around four fifths detected once. Sequenced material: peripheral blood, taken from a patient treated with proton-based radiotherapy. Receptors originate from a man in his 60s with pancreatic cancer. CDR3s include the opening cysteine and the closing phenylalanine or tryptophan. Each record gives: D gene, V gene, clone size, J gene, CDR3 protein, CDR3 DNA. The D gene is left open where the match is weak. Expanded clones get a size class; other rows say once, few or many, or leave the size out.

>-|TRBV5-1|-|TRBJ2-2
CASSLDRVTTGELFF
TGCGCCAGCAGCTTGGATCGGGTAACCACCGGGGAGCTGTTTTTT
>-|TRBV9|few|TRBJ1-5
CASSAGRGPQHF
TGTGCCAGCAGCGCGGGTCGTGGGCCCCAGCATTTT
>-|TRBV28|-|TRBJ1-5
CASSSLTGTAVGSNQPQHF
TGTGCCAGCAGTTCGCTAACCGGGACGGCCGTGGGTAGCAATCAGCCCCAGCATTTT
>-|TRBV25-1|-|TRBJ1-4
CASSDRANEKLFF
TGTGCCAGCAGTGACCGGGCTAATGAAAAACTGTTTTTT
>-|TRBV11-3|few|TRBJ1-1
CASNPGTASLGTEAFF
TGTGCCAGCAACCCCGGGACGGCAAGCTTGGGCACTGAAGCTTTCTTT
>-|TRBV18|-|TRBJ2-5
CASSPNLAKETQYF
TGTGCCAGCTCACCGAATCTAGCCAAAGAGACCCAGTACTTC
>TRBD2|TRBV29-1|-|TRBJ2-5
CSVRTSGRETQYF
TGCAGCGTCCGGACTAGCGGGAGGGAGACCCAGTACTTC
>-|TRBV30|-|TRBJ2-7
CAWSAGGAYEQYF
TGTGCCTGGAGTGCCGGAGGGGCCTACGAGCAGTACTTC
>-|TRBV19|once|TRBJ1-2
CASSIGRPDHYGYTF
TGTGCCAGTAGTATAGGGCGCCCGGATCACTATGGCTACACCTTC
>TRBD1|TRBV9|-|TRBJ2-1
CASSPSRGSQYNEQFF
TGTGCCAGCAGCCCCAGCAGGGGGAGCCAGTACAATGAGCAGTTCTTC
>-|TRBV4-2|-|TRBJ2-7
CASSQNQGREQYF
TGTGCCAGCAGCCAGAATCAGGGTCGCGAGCAGTACTTC
>-|TRBV10-3|-|TRBJ2-7
CAISETEYEQYF
TGTGCCATCAGTGAGACAGAGTACGAGCAGTACTTC
>-|TRBV29-1|-|TRBJ1-2
CSVGSNRALGYGYTF
TGCAGCGTTGGGAGTAACAGGGCCTTGGGGTATGGCTACACCTTC
>TRBD1|TRBV29-1|many|TRBJ1-5
CSVAQGVGQPQHF
TGCAGCGTCGCACAGGGGGTGGGACAGCCCCAGCATTTT
>-|TRBV28|few|TRBJ2-7
CASTADYEQYF
TGTGCCAGCACTGCGGACTACGAGCAGTACTTC
>-|TRBV15|-|TRBJ1-4
CATSRGEGRKLFF
TGTGCCACCAGCAGGGGGGAGGGGCGAAAACTGTTTTTT
>-|TRBV7-9|-|TRBJ1-1
CASSLRHTEAFF
TGTGCCAGCAGCTTAAGACACACTGAAGCTTTCTTT
>TRBD2|TRBV10-3|-|TRBJ2-7
CAISEGTSGRGLEQYF
TGTGCCATCAGTGAAGGGACTAGCGGGAGGGGTCTCGAGCAGTACTTC
>-|TRBV5-4|-|TRBJ2-3
CASTKGERDTQYF
TGTGCCAGCACCAAGGGCGAGAGGGATACGCAGTATTTT
>TRBD1|TRBV10-3|-|TRBJ1-1
CAISESVGQGEAFF
TGTGCCATCAGTGAGTCGGTTGGACAGGGTGAAGCTTTCTTT
>-|TRBV2|-|TRBJ1-1
CASSEVAGAVTEAFF
TGTGCCAGCAGTGAAGTGGCGGGGGCGGTCACTGAAGCTTTCTTT
>TRBD2|TRBV7-3|-|TRBJ2-1
CASSGLAGGANEQFF
TGTGCCAGCAGCGGCCTAGCGGGAGGGGCCAATGAGCAGTTCTTC
>-|TRBV6-5|few|TRBJ2-7
CASSSGLLSYF
TGTGCCAGCAGCTCCGGACTTTTATCGTACTTC
>TRBD1|TRBV27|-|TRBJ2-7
CASGYTGTGVIYEQYF
TGTGCCAGCGGCTATACCGGGACAGGGGTAATCTACGAGCAGTACTTC
>-|TRBV2|-|TRBJ2-1
CASSQRAYNEQFF
TGTGCCAGCAGTCAGCGGGCGTACAATGAGCAGTTCTTC
>-|TRBV7-9|-|TRBJ2-7
CASSPRRDTDYEQYF
TGTGCCAGCAGCCCGCGGAGGGACACAGACTACGAGCAGTACTTC
>-|TRBV9|-|TRBJ1-1
CASSVNFGGTEAFF
TGTGCCAGCAGCGTCAACTTCGGGGGCACTGAAGCTTTCTTT
>TRBD1|TRBV28|-|TRBJ2-5
CASTSSDRGYETQYF
TGTGCCAGCACCTCGAGTGACAGGGGGTATGAGACCCAGTACTTC
>-|TRBV6-6|-|TRBJ1-1
CASARVQEGTEAFF
TGTGCCAGTGCCCGGGTCCAGGAGGGCACTGAAGCTTTCTTT
>TRBD1|TRBV28|-|TRBJ2-3
CASTYRGFTDTQYF
TGTGCCAGCACCTACAGGGGGTTCACAGATACGCAGTATTTT
>-|TRBV11-2|-|TRBJ2-3
CASSLVGSDTDTQYF
TGTGCCAGCAGCTTGGTCGGGAGTGACACAGATACGCAGTATTTT
>-|TRBV29-1|few|TRBJ2-5
CSVCPSETQYF
TGCAGCGTATGTCCTTCGGAGACCCAGTACTTC
>TRBD2|TRBV18|-|TRBJ2-5
CASSRGISGETQYF
TGTGCCAGCTCACGTGGGATTAGCGGGGAGACCCAGTACTTC
>-|TRBV2|few|TRBJ1-3
CATSFSSGNTIYF
TGTGCCACCTCATTTTCCTCTGGAAACACCATATATTTT
>-|TRBV19|-|TRBJ2-5
CASSIRGLQTQYF
TGTGCCAGTAGTATACGGGGGTTACAGACCCAGTACTTC
>-|TRBV29-1|-|TRBJ2-2
CSATGGPLNTGELFF
TGCAGCGCCACGGGTGGGCCTCTTAACACCGGGGAGCTGTTTTTT
>TRBD2|TRBV15|-|TRBJ2-7
CAASSLTSGKHYEQYF
TGTGCCGCCAGCAGCCTGACTAGCGGCAAGCACTACGAGCAGTACTTC
>TRBD2|TRBV11-3|-|TRBJ2-7
CASSLTAVLGTSFEQYF
TGTGCCAGCAGCTTAACTGCGGTACTTGGGACTAGCTTCGAGCAGTACTTC
>-|TRBV15|once|TRBJ1-4
CATSPRRPTNEKLFF
TGTGCCACCAGCCCCCGGCGGCCAACTAATGAAAAACTGTTTTTT
>TRBD1|TRBV28|-|TRBJ1-2
CASSEGALGYGYTF
TGTGCCAGCAGCGAGGGGGCGCTGGGCTATGGCTACACCTTC
>-|TRBV5-6|-|TRBJ2-7
CASSPGRVSYEQYF
TGTGCCAGCAGCCCAGGCAGGGTCTCCTACGAGCAGTACTTC
>-|TRBV4-1|-|TRBJ2-2
CASSQEIQTGGYNLGTGELFF
TGCGCCAGCAGCCAAGAAATCCAGACTGGCGGCTATAACTTAGGCACCGGGGAGCTGTTTTTT
>TRBD1|TRBV27|-|TRBJ1-1
CASSLTGYTEAFF
TGTGCCAGCAGTTTGACAGGGTACACTGAAGCTTTCTTT
>-|TRBV11-2|-|TRBJ1-4
CASSHYQGEKLFF
TGTGCCAGCAGCCACTACCAGGGGGAAAAACTGTTTTTT
>-|TRBV28|-|TRBJ2-7
CASSETAQGSYEQYF
TGTGCCAGCAGTGAGACCGCACAGGGCAGTTACGAGCAGTACTTC
>-|TRBV6-5|few|TRBJ2-7
CASLKPPYEQYF
TGTGCCAGCCTCAAACCCCCGTACGAGCAGTACTTC